This T cell receptor (beta chain) was captured in a study of blood T cell repertoires in COVID-19. On the study more broadly: From the United States, Italy and Spain came samples of acute and convalescent COVID-19.

Data came from immunoSEQ multiplex PCR; TCRdb stores just in-frame clones and leaves some out. This table has 150,000 or so clones, around 80% appearing once. This clonotype was sampled from a woman older than 75 with acute or convalescent COVID-19. Sequencing input: peripheral blood.

CDR3 nucleotides: TGTGCCAGCAGCCCACGCGGGGCATCCTACGAGCAGTACTTC. Translated: CASSPRGASYEQYF. This rearrangement joins TRBV7-9 to TRBJ2-7; tentative D call: TRBD2 (6 bases). The CDR3 length is 14 residues. Germline V lookup: CDR1 SEHNR, CDR2 FQNEAQ (reference sequence). Trimming removed 5 bases from V and 1 base from J, with 12 bases in between.